This record covers a single T cell receptor beta chain. A few counts support this clonotype. Which antigen it targets is not known. Base quality data are lacking; no much larger clone is found one base away. The instrument given in TCRdb is Illumina HiSeq 2500. TCR beta libraries were prepared by quantitative 5'-RACE with molecular barcodes. The paper's data handling went like this. A new computational method, built on a probabilistic model of VDJ rearrangement, was used to identify disease-linked TCR variants. The public reads were quality trimmed at Q25 with fastp and then assembled into clones with MiXCR by TCRdb, keeping productive beta chains. Every entry covers one CDR3 protein and lists the most common genes and DNA from its rows. These V and J calls derive from TCRdb rather than the authors' analysis. This sample comprises under 450,000 distinct CDR3 sequences, about 20% of them detected only once. The ten most abundant clones make up around 12% of the sample.

Trimming leaves V shorter by 11 bases and J shorter by 4 bases, with the junction holding 7 bases beyond the gene matches. Via the germline V gene, CDR1 is SNHLY and CDR2 FYNNEI. The CDR3, cysteine through phenylalanine, is 12 amino acids long. Only CDR3 DNA is held: 36 bases, read in frame from base 1. This entry comes from a study of CD8 T cells in ankylosing spondylitis (dated by TCRdb to the late 2010s). With regard to the full study: T cell receptor beta repertoires were profiled in healthy donors and ankylosing spondylitis patients so that disease-linked TCR variants could be found. The full study cohort comprised some 27 ankylosing spondylitis patients and 85 to 120 healthy donors. Peripheral blood samples were taken, and synovial fluid was additionally collected from ankylosing spondylitis patients.

The research as a whole found: The disease-linked clones were reported as significantly enriched in matched synovial fluid samples from ankylosing spondylitis patients. In peripheral blood, the disease-linked clones were found at relatively low frequencies and had a CD8+ phenotype. A TCR beta motif made up of seven or eight highly homologous amino acid variants appeared to be characteristic of blood from ankylosing spondylitis patients. Some TCR beta motif variants had previously been reported in synovial fluid and blood of reactive arthritis patients, which suggested common disease-initiation mechanisms.

The V gene is TRBV2 and the J gene is TRBJ2-5; 7 middle bases align to TRBD2. The clonotype was recovered from a male donor with ankylosing spondylitis or in good health (not recorded which). The specimen sequenced was blood, either unsorted or a sorted T cell fraction (not recorded which). The CDR3 reads as follows: CASRGVSETQYF. The bases read TGTGCCTCACGGGGGGTCTCAGAGACCCAGTACTTC.